The following is a T cell receptor beta chain sequence with its context. The authors' processing: Amplification of reference gene primers was used by the study to estimate nucleated cell counts. The table came from immunoSEQ multiplex PCR; TCRdb's copy has only in-frame clones and leaves some out. From that table come the V and J calls and clone size; the DNA was used to work out D and trimming. The table shows about 38,000 clones, with approximately 74% occurring only once. These data originate in a study of blood T cell repertoires in COVID-19. Background on the study: Both acute and convalescent COVID-19 samples were obtained from the United States, Italy and Spain. From T cells, B-cell-depleted T cells, or PBMCs came the material, which was cDNA or gDNA.

Seattle's enrolled individuals joined amid active infection and were then monitored longitudinally. Sequenced input: peripheral blood. The receptor was isolated from a man between 65 and 79 years old with COVID-19, enrolled during active disease.

The CDR3 loop is CASSRWTGLTHEQYF. CDR3 DNA sequence: TGTGCCAGCAGTCGGTGGACAGGGCTCACTCACGAGCAGTACTTC. V gene TRBV28 combines with J gene TRBJ2-7; 8 nucleotides match TRBD1. The CDR3 covers 15 residues. Germline V gene sequence: CDR1 MDHEN, CDR2 SYDVKM. Losses at the gene ends were 5 bases for V and 5 bases for J; bases not matched to a gene: 11.